The rows below give T cell receptor beta chains drawn from one sample of a study of blood T cell repertoires in COVID-19. Data came from immunoSEQ multiplex PCR; TCRdb stores just in-frame clones and leaves some out. This sample has about 80,000 clones, with just under 80% found just once. Source material: peripheral blood. The receptors stem from a man aged 60 to 69 with COVID-19, enrolled during active disease. Both conserved end residues are part of each CDR3. D genes are given only for firm matches. Expanded clones get a size class; other rows say once, few or many, or leave the size out.

v_gene	len	d_gene	j_gene	abundance	CDR3nt	CDR3aa
TRBV5-1	14	TRBD2	TRBJ2-5	.	TGCGCCAGCAGTTTAGCGGGGGGGCCGGAGACCCAGTACTTC	CASSLAGGPETQYF
TRBV5-1	14	.	TRBJ2-2	once	TGCGCCAGCAGCTTGCGTTCGGACACCGGGGAGCTGTTTTTT	CASSLRSDTGELFF
TRBV6-1	15	.	TRBJ2-2	few	TGTGCCAGCAGTGAAGGGACACCGAACACCGGGGAGCTGTTTTTT	CASSEGTPNTGELFF
TRBV12-3/TRBV12-4	13	.	TRBJ2-3	.	TGTGCCAGTATCCGCTCGGGGACAGATACGCAGTATTTT	CASIRSGTDTQYF
TRBV11-3	13	.	TRBJ2-2	few	TGTGCCAGCAGCTTAGATTATTACGGGGAGCTGTTTTTT	CASSLDYYGELFF
TRBV19	16	TRBD1	TRBJ1-4	.	TGTGCCAGTAGTACCCGGGGACAGAAAGATAATGAAAAACTGTTTTTT	CASSTRGQKDNEKLFF
TRBV7-8	14	TRBD1	TRBJ2-1	.	TGTGCCAGCAGCTTACAGGGGGAGAGCAATGAGCAGTTCTTC	CASSLQGESNEQFF
TRBV7-9	16	TRBD1	TRBJ2-7	.	TGTGCCAGCAGCTTAGGGTCCGGGACAGGAGCCTACGAGCAGTACTTC	CASSLGSGTGAYEQYF
TRBV5-1	15	.	TRBJ1-6	.	TGCGCCAGCAGCTTACAGGGTTCCTATAATTCACCCCTCCACTTT	CASSLQGSYNSPLHF
TRBV11-2	14	.	TRBJ2-2	.	TGTGCCAGCAGCTCACAAGCGAACACCGGGGAGCTGTTTTTT	CASSSQANTGELFF
TRBV27	15	TRBD2	TRBJ2-3	.	TGTGCCACCCGAGCGGGGGTTAGATACACAGATACGCAGTATTTT	CATRAGVRYTDTQYF
TRBV4-2	15	TRBD1	TRBJ1-2	.	TGTGCCAGCAGCCAAGATGTGGGACAGAGCTATGGCTACACCTTC	CASSQDVGQSYGYTF
TRBV5-1	14	TRBD1	TRBJ1-1	.	TGCGCCAGCAGCTTGAAGGGGGCTAATGCTGAAGCTTTCTTT	CASSLKGANAEAFF
TRBV30	13	.	TRBJ1-4	few	TGTGCCTGCCGGGGGGTTGCTAATGAAAAACTGTTTTTT	CACRGVANEKLFF
TRBV9	15	TRBD2	TRBJ2-7	.	TGTGCCAGCAGCGCCGGAGGACTAGCGGGATACGAGCAGTACTTC	CASSAGGLAGYEQYF
TRBV15	14	TRBD1	TRBJ2-7	.	TGTGCCACCAGCGGAACAGGGGGCCAATACGAGCAGTACTTC	CATSGTGGQYEQYF
TRBV5-5	16	TRBD1	TRBJ1-4	.	TGTGCCAGCAGCTTCACCCAGGGGGCCGGTAATGAAAAACTGTTTTTT	CASSFTQGAGNEKLFF
TRBV14	14	.	TRBJ1-1	once	TGTGCCAGCAGCCAAGATCTGGGTAGGGCGGGCGCTTTCTTT	CASSQDLGRAGAFF
TRBV14	16	TRBD2	TRBJ2-1	.	TGTGCCAGCAGCCCCAGACTAGCGGGAGTTTTCAATGAGCAGTTCTTC	CASSPRLAGVFNEQFF
TRBV6-5	14	TRBD2	TRBJ2-1	.	TGTGCCAGCAGTTCTAGCGGGGCTTACAATGAGCAGTTCTTC	CASSSSGAYNEQFF
TRBV19	11	.	TRBJ1-5	few	TGTGCCACGGGGATTCACCAGCCCCAGCATTTT	CATGIHQPQHF
TRBV3-1/TRBV3-2	15	.	TRBJ2-5	.	TGTGCCAGCAGCCAGCGATCACAGGGAAGGGAGACCCAGTACTTC	CASSQRSQGRETQYF
TRBV18	14	.	TRBJ1-2	.	TGTGCCAGCTCACAAAGACAGCCTAACTATGGCTACACCTTC	CASSQRQPNYGYTF
TRBV5-1	15	TRBD1	TRBJ1-1	.	TGCGCCAGCAGCTATCCGGGACAGACGAACACTGAAGCTTTCTTT	CASSYPGQTNTEAFF
TRBV9	17	TRBD1	TRBJ1-1	.	TGTGCCAGCAGCGGGGGCTTGACAGGGAAGGGGAACACTGAAGCTTTCTTT	CASSGGLTGKGNTEAFF
TRBV7-9	15	.	TRBJ2-1	once	TGTGCCAGCAGCTTATTGGGCAGGGGCTACAATGAGCAGTTCTTC	CASSLLGRGYNEQFF
TRBV5-5	15	.	TRBJ2-3	.	TGTGCCAGCAGCGGGCAGCAGCCACGCACAGATACGCAGTATTTT	CASSGQQPRTDTQYF
TRBV5-1	14	TRBD2	TRBJ2-5	.	TGCGCCAGCAGCCCTAGCGGGCCGTCGCAGACCCAGTACTTC	CASSPSGPSQTQYF
TRBV19	14	.	TRBJ1-3	.	TGTGCCAGTAGTACCCTGAGCTCTGGAAACACCATATATTTT	CASSTLSSGNTIYF
TRBV18	15	.	TRBJ1-2	.	TGTGCCAGCTCACAGGACAGCCAAATTAACTATGGCTACACCTTC	CASSQDSQINYGYTF
TRBV27	14	.	TRBJ1-4	.	TGTGCCAGCAGTCCCCGGGGGGGTGGTGAAAAACTGTTTTTT	CASSPRGGGEKLFF
TRBV4-1	14	TRBD1	TRBJ1-4	.	TGCGCCAGCAGCCTAGTGGGACAGGTGGAAAAACTGTTTTTT	CASSLVGQVEKLFF
TRBV24-1	15	.	TRBJ2-1	.	TGTGCCACCAGTGCCGAAGGGGGGGTTCGGGATGAGCAGTTCTTC	CATSAEGGVRDEQFF
TRBV27	12	.	TRBJ2-7	few	TGTGCCAGCAGGGGCCTATCCTACGAGCAGTACTTC	CASRGLSYEQYF
TRBV7-9	13	.	TRBJ1-2	.	TGTGCCAGCAGCTTATCCAACGGCTATGGCTACACCTTC	CASSLSNGYGYTF
TRBV7-9	14	.	TRBJ1-5	.	TGTGCCAGCAGCCAGGGGATGCAAAACCAGCCCCAGCATTTT	CASSQGMQNQPQHF
TRBV3-1/TRBV3-2	13	.	TRBJ2-7	few	TGTGCCAGCCGCGTGCAGGGCGGCTACGAGCAGTACTTC	CASRVQGGYEQYF
TRBV5-8	14	.	TRBJ1-1	.	TGTGCCAGCAGCTTGGCGCAGTCACACACTGAAGCTTTCTTT	CASSLAQSHTEAFF
TRBV11-2	16	TRBD2	TRBJ2-5	.	TGTGCCAGCAGCTTAGGCTCTAGCGGGGTGGTGGAGACCCAGTACTTC	CASSLGSSGVVETQYF
TRBV4-2	14	.	TRBJ2-2	.	TGTGCCAGCAGCCTCACTAGAAACACCGGGGAGCTGTTTTTT	CASSLTRNTGELFF
TRBV7-9	14	.	TRBJ1-1	.	TGTGCCAGCAGCTTGGCGACTTCGAACACTGAAGCTTTCTTT	CASSLATSNTEAFF
TRBV27	17	TRBD1	TRBJ1-5	once	TGTGCCAGCAGTCCCGGTCCGGGACAGGGGGGTTATCAGCCCCAGCATTTT	CASSPGPGQGGYQPQHF
TRBV6-5	15	.	TRBJ1-2	.	TGTGCCAGCAGATCCGTCGGGTCCGGGGACTATGGCTACACCTTC	CASRSVGSGDYGYTF
TRBV6-5	13	.	TRBJ1-2	.	TGTGCCAGCAGCGCGGACAGTTCTGGGGGCTACACCTTC	CASSADSSGGYTF
TRBV5-1	16	.	TRBJ2-5	.	TGCGCCAGCAGCTTATCCCCGACTAGGGAAAAAGAGACCCAGTACTTC	CASSLSPTREKETQYF
TRBV19	14	.	TRBJ2-1	few	TGTGCCAGTAGTATAGCTCAATCACATGGGCAGCAGTTCTTC	CASSIAQSHGQQFF
TRBV6-5	13	.	TRBJ2-1	few	TGTGCCACCCTCCCGCCGGGCTACAATGAGCAGTTCTTC	CATLPPGYNEQFF
TRBV2	15	.	TRBJ1-5	.	TGTGCCAGCAGTGATATGGTAGGGGGTAATCAGCCCCAGCATTTT	CASSDMVGGNQPQHF
TRBV9	16	.	TRBJ2-1	.	TGTGCCAGCAGCGCCCCCTGGCGGGGGCGGGACAATGAGCAGTTCTTC	CASSAPWRGRDNEQFF
TRBV18	11	.	TRBJ1-2	.	TGTGCCAGCTCACTCGGACAAGGCTACACCTTC	CASSLGQGYTF
TRBV7-8	18	.	TRBJ2-3	once	TGTGCCAGCAGCTTAGCGCTACAGGGAGGGAGGTTCACAGATACGCAGTATTTT	CASSLALQGGRFTDTQYF
TRBV6-1	12	.	TRBJ1-1	.	TGTGCCAGCTCAGAGGCGGGGTATGAAGCTTTCTTT	CASSEAGYEAFF
TRBV6-2/TRBV6-3	17	.	TRBJ2-6	once	TGTGCCAGCAGTTACTCGACGGGAACCTCTGGGGCCAACGTCCTGACTTTC	CASSYSTGTSGANVLTF
TRBV5-1	15	TRBD2	TRBJ2-7	once	TGCGCCAGCAGCTATCTACCGGGGGGGAACTACGAGCAGTACTTC	CASSYLPGGNYEQYF
TRBV1	17	.	TRBJ2-3	.	TGCACCAGCAGCCAAGAAGGACCAGCGGGGGTGACAGATACGCAGTATTTT	CTSSQEGPAGVTDTQYF
TRBV5-1	15	.	TRBJ2-7	.	TGCGCCAGCAGCTTGGATAGGGGAACTTCGAACGAGCAGTACTTC	CASSLDRGTSNEQYF
TRBV7-9	14	.	TRBJ2-7	.	TGTGCCAGCAGCTTAGCAGGGGGCTCCTACGAGCAGTACTTC	CASSLAGGSYEQYF
TRBV27	16	.	TRBJ1-1	once	TGTGCCAGCAGTTTATCGAACGACCGGTTGGGCTTTGAAGCTTTCTTT	CASSLSNDRLGFEAFF